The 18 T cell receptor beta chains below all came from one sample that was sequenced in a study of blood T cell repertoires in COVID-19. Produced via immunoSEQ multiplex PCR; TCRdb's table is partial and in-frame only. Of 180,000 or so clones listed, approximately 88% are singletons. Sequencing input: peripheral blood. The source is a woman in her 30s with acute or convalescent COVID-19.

As DNA, the CDR3 is TGTGCCAGTCGGGACAGCGGCTACACCTTC. This translates into CASRDSGYTF. The chain couples TRBV2 to TRBJ1-2; 7 bases are shared with TRBD1. After removal of 9 bases from V and 8 bases from J, the junction contained 3 bases not matched to a gene. Germline V lookup: CDR1 SNHLY, CDR2 FYNNEI. The CDR3 consists of 10 residues.

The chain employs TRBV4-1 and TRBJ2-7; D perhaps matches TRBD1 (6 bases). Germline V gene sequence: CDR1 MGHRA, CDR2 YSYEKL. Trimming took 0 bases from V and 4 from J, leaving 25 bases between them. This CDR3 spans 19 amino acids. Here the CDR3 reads CASSQEGVGGAAIPYEQYF. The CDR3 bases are TGCGCCAGCAGCCAAGAAGGAGTAGGGGGAGCCGCAATACCTTACGAGCAGTACTTC.

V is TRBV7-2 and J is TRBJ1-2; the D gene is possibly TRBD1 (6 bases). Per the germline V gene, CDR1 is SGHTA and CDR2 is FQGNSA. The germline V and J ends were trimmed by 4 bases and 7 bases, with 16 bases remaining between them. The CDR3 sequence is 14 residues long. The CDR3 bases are TGTGCCAGCAGCTATCGGGACATTTGGGGTGGCTACACCTTC. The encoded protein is CASSYRDIWGGYTF.

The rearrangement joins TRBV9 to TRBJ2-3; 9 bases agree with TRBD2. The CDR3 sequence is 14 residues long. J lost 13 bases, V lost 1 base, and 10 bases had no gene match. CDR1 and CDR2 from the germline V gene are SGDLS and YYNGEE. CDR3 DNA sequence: TGTGCCAGCAGCGTAACCCCAGAGCGGGAGGATAAGTATTTT. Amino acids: CASSVTPEREDKYF. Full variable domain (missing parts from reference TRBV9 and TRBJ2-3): DSGVTQTPKHLITATGQRVTLRCSPRSGDLSVYWYQQSLDQGLQFLIQYYNGEERAKGNILERFSAQQFPDLHSELNLSSLELGDSALYFCASSVTPEREDKYFGPGTRLTVL.

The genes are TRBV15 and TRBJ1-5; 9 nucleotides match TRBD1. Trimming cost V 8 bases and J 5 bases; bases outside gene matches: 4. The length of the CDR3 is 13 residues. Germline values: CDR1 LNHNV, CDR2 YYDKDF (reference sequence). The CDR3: CATGDRVDQPQHF. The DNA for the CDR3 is TGTGCCACCGGGGACAGGGTCGATCAGCCCCAGCATTTT.

The CDR3 nucleotides read TGTGCCAGCAGCCAAGATTCCACTATCTACGAGCAGTACTTC. Amino acids: CASSQDSTIYEQYF. This rearrangement joins TRBV14 to TRBJ2-7, with D unclear. Trimming left V 0 bases short and J 3 bases short, with 9 bases between. The CDR3 is 14 residues long. Germline CDR1 and CDR2: SGHDN and FVKESK.

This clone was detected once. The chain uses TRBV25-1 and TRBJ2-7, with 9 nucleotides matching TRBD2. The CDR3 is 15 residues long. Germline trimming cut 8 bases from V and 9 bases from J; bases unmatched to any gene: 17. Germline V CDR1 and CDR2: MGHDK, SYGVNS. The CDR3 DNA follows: TGTGCCAGCCGCTCGAAAGCGGGAGGTGCTTCTTCGCAGTACTTC. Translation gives CASRSKAGGASSQYF.

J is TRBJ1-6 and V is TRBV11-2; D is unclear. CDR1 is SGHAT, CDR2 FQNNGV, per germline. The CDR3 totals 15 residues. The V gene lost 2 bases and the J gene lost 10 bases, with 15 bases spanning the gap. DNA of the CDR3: TGTGCCAGCAGCTTAAATGCGGAAAGTAAGTCACCCCTCCACTTT. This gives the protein CASSLNAESKSPLHF.

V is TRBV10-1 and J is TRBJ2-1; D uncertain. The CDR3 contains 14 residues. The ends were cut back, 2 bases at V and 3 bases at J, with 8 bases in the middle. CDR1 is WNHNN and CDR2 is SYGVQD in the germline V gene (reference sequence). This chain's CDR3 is CASSEKLVYNEQFF. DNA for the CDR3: TGCGCCAGCAGTGAGAAACTGGTCTACAATGAGCAGTTCTTC.

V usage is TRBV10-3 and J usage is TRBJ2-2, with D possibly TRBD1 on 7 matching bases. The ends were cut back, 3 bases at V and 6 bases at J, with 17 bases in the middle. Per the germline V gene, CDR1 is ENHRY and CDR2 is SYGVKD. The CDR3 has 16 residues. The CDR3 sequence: CAISEINPGGSGELFF. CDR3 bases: TGTGCCATCAGTGAAATTAATCCAGGGGGGTCCGGGGAGCTGTTTTTT.

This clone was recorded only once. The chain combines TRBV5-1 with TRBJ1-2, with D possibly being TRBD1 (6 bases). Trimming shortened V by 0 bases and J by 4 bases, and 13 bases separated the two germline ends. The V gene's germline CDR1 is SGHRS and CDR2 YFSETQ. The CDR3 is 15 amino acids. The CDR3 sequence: CASSLELGGVYGYTF. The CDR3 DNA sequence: TGCGCCAGCAGCTTGGAGCTAGGGGGAGTCTATGGCTACACCTTC.

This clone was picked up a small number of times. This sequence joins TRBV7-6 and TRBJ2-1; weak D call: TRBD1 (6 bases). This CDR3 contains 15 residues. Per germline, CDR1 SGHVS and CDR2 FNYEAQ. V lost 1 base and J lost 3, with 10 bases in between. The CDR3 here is CASSLDQGSYNEQFF. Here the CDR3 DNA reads TGTGCCAGCAGCTTAGATCAGGGGAGCTACAATGAGCAGTTCTTC.

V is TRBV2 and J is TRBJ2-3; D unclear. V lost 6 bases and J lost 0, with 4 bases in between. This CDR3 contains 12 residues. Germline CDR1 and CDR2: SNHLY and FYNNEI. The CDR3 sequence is CASRRSTDTQYF. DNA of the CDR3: TGTGCCAGCAGGAGAAGCACAGATACGCAGTATTTT.

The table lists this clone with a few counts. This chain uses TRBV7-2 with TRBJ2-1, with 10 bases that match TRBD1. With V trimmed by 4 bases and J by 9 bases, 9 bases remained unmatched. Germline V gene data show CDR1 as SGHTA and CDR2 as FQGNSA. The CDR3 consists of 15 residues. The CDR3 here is CASSSTGGGYGEQFF. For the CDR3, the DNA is TGTGCCAGCAGCTCGACAGGGGGCGGATACGGTGAGCAGTTCTTC. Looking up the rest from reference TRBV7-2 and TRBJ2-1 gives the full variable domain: GAGVSQSPSNKVTEKGKDVELRCDPISGHTALYWYRQSLGQGLEFLIYFQGNSAPDKSGLPSDRFSAERTGGSVSTLTIQRTQQEDSAVYLCASSSTGGGYGEQFFGPGTRLTVL.

The CDR3 nucleotides read TGCAGTGCTAGTAGCGGGGGGTACCAAGAGACCCAGTACTTC. Translating it yields CSASSGGYQETQYF. The chain carries TRBV20-1 and TRBJ2-5; 10 bases are shared with TRBD2. The CDR3 totals 14 residues. After removal of 3 bases from V and 0 bases from J, the junction contained 1 base not matched to a gene. The germline gives CDR1 DFQATT, CDR2 SNEGSKA (reference sequence).

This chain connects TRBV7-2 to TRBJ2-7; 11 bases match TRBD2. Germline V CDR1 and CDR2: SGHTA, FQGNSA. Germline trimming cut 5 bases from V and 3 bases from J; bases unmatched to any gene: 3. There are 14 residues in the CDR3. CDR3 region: CASSLTSGIYEQYF. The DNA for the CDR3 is TGTGCCAGCAGCCTGACTAGCGGGATCTACGAGCAGTACTTC.

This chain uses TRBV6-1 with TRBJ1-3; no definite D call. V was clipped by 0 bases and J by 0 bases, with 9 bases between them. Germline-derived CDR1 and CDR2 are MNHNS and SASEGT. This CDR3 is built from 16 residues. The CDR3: CASSEAAGGSGNTIYF. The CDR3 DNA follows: TGTGCCAGCAGTGAAGCTGCCGGAGGCTCTGGAAACACCATATATTTT.

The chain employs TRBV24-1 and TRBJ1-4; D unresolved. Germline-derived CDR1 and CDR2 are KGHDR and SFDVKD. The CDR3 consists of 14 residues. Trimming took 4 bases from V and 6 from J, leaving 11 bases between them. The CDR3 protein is CATSDGGIDEKLFF. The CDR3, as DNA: TGTGCCACCAGTGACGGAGGGATCGATGAAAAACTGTTTTTT.